This T cell receptor beta chain comes out of a study of T cells in women clearing cervical HPV infection. CDR1 and CDR2 from the germline V gene are MGHRA and YSYEKL. The V gene end was trimmed by 4 bases and the J gene end by 0 bases; junction bases not matched to a gene: 8. The length of the CDR3 is 17 residues. With respect to this clone: Read coverage stops 3 residues before the CDR3 terminus; the germline J gene supplies the remainder.

immunoSEQ multiplex PCR used an average of 1200 ng genomic DNA. Clones were sequenced by immunoSEQ multiplex PCR, and TCRdb holds only the in-frame ones, with some missing. In total, the table holds some 40,000 clones. The chain joins TRBV4-1 to TRBJ1-4, with TRBD1 matching 7 bases. This clonotype was sampled from a woman aged 18 to 75 with a cervical HPV16 infection that either progressed to CIN3+ or cleared (not recorded which). Sequenced input: blood buffy coat. The DNA read from the CDR3 is TGCGCCAGCAGCCCACCGGGACAGATAACAACTAATGAAAAA. Translating it yields CASSPPGQITTNEK. The full CDR3 protein is CASSPPGQITTNEKLFF.